Listed below are T cell receptor beta chains from one sample, sequenced in a study of blood T cell repertoires in COVID-19. The method was immunoSEQ multiplex PCR; TCRdb's version includes in-frame clones alone and lacks a portion of them. The top ten hold roughly 17% of the sample, which has around 140,000 clones, roughly 80% seen once. Sequences were obtained from peripheral blood. The receptors derive from a woman of 80 years or more with acute or convalescent COVID-19. Each CDR3 is given with its conserved first and last residue. Fields, in order: V gene, clone size, D gene, J gene, CDR3 DNA, CDR3 protein. The D gene is left open where the match is weak. Not all rows give a size; the values are once, few, many and, for expanded clones, a class.

V gene: TRBV4-1
clone size: -
D gene: -
J gene: TRBJ1-1
CDR3 DNA: TGCGCCAGCAGCCAAGCAAATATCCAGGGGAAATACATGAACACTGAAGCTTTCTTT
CDR3 protein: CASSQANIQGKYMNTEAFF

V gene: TRBV9
clone size: -
D gene: -
J gene: TRBJ2-1
CDR3 DNA: TGTGCCAGCAGCGACGGGTTAACCTCTTACAATGAGCAGTTCTTC
CDR3 protein: CASSDGLTSYNEQFF

V gene: TRBV23-1
clone size: -
D gene: TRBD1
J gene: TRBJ2-6
CDR3 DNA: TGCGCCAGCAGTCAGAGGGGGCCCGGGGCCAACGTCCTGACTTTC
CDR3 protein: CASSQRGPGANVLTF

V gene: TRBV6-6
clone size: -
D gene: -
J gene: TRBJ1-2
CDR3 DNA: TGTGCCAGCAGGGAGGTAGACTATGGCTACACCTTC
CDR3 protein: CASREVDYGYTF

V gene: TRBV11-2
clone size: -
D gene: -
J gene: TRBJ2-7
CDR3 DNA: TGTGCCAGCAGCTTAGATCAGTACGAGCAGTACTTC
CDR3 protein: CASSLDQYEQYF

V gene: TRBV7-2
clone size: -
D gene: -
J gene: TRBJ1-2
CDR3 DNA: TGTGCCAGCAGCTTAGGACAGCTCTATGGCTACACCTTC
CDR3 protein: CASSLGQLYGYTF

V gene: TRBV7-6
clone size: -
D gene: -
J gene: TRBJ2-3
CDR3 DNA: TGTGCCAGCAGCTTAGGTGTGACTAGCACAGATACGCAGTATTTT
CDR3 protein: CASSLGVTSTDTQYF

V gene: TRBV29-1
clone size: -
D gene: TRBD2
J gene: TRBJ2-1
CDR3 DNA: TGCAGCGGAGACCCTAAGCGGGGGGGTTACAATGAGCAGTTCTTC
CDR3 protein: CSGDPKRGGYNEQFF

V gene: TRBV6-2/TRBV6-3
clone size: -
D gene: -
J gene: TRBJ2-7
CDR3 DNA: TGTGCCAGCAGTTACTTCGGAGACCTTTTGGAGCAGTACTTC
CDR3 protein: CASSYFGDLLEQYF

V gene: TRBV11-2
clone size: once
D gene: TRBD2
J gene: TRBJ2-6
CDR3 DNA: TGTGCCAGCAGCTTGGGGCGGGGGAGAGGGGCCAACGTCCTGACTTTC
CDR3 protein: CASSLGRGRGANVLTF

V gene: TRBV19
clone size: -
D gene: -
J gene: TRBJ1-2
CDR3 DNA: TGTGCCAGTAGTATAGTCCAGGGGTATGGCTACACCTTC
CDR3 protein: CASSIVQGYGYTF

V gene: TRBV18
clone size: -
D gene: TRBD1
J gene: TRBJ1-3
CDR3 DNA: TGTGCCAGCTCACCAAAAGGACAGGGAAGCTCTGGAAACACCATATATTTT
CDR3 protein: CASSPKGQGSSGNTIYF

V gene: TRBV6-5
clone size: -
D gene: -
J gene: TRBJ2-1
CDR3 DNA: TGTGCCAGCAGTTACCCAGGGAGGAATGAGCAGTTCTTC
CDR3 protein: CASSYPGRNEQFF

V gene: TRBV29-1
clone size: -
D gene: -
J gene: TRBJ2-7
CDR3 DNA: TGCAGCGTTGGAACAGACTACGAGCAGTACTTC
CDR3 protein: CSVGTDYEQYF

V gene: TRBV4-3
clone size: once
D gene: -
J gene: TRBJ2-2
CDR3 DNA: TGCGCCAGCAGCCCTGGCGGGGCGCACACCGGGGAGCTGTTTTTT
CDR3 protein: CASSPGGAHTGELFF

V gene: TRBV18
clone size: -
D gene: TRBD1
J gene: TRBJ2-7
CDR3 DNA: TGTGCCAGCTCAGGACAGGGGGCGAGCGAGCAGTACTTC
CDR3 protein: CASSGQGASEQYF

V gene: TRBV19
clone size: -
D gene: TRBD1
J gene: TRBJ1-2
CDR3 DNA: TGTGCCAGTACCGGACAGGGGGCCCTTTATGGCTACACCTTC
CDR3 protein: CASTGQGALYGYTF

V gene: TRBV3-1/TRBV3-2
clone size: -
D gene: TRBD2
J gene: TRBJ2-5
CDR3 DNA: TGTGCCAGCAGCCAAGAAGTGGGGACTAGCGGGAGGGTGGGCCAAGAGACCCAGTACTTC
CDR3 protein: CASSQEVGTSGRVGQETQYF

V gene: TRBV4-1
clone size: -
D gene: TRBD2
J gene: TRBJ2-2
CDR3 DNA: TGCGCCAGCAGTCCAGGACTAGCGGGGCCGGCGCGCACCGGGGAGCTGTTTTTT
CDR3 protein: CASSPGLAGPARTGELFF

V gene: TRBV19
clone size: -
D gene: -
J gene: TRBJ1-2
CDR3 DNA: TGTGCCAGTACCGCACGGGGTAGCCATGGCTACACCTTC
CDR3 protein: CASTARGSHGYTF

V gene: TRBV15
clone size: -
D gene: TRBD1
J gene: TRBJ2-5
CDR3 DNA: TGTGCCACCAGCAGGGGGGACAGCCAAGAGACCCAGTACTTC
CDR3 protein: CATSRGDSQETQYF

V gene: TRBV6-4
clone size: -
D gene: TRBD1
J gene: TRBJ2-2
CDR3 DNA: TGTGCCAACGAAACGGGACAGGATAAAGTCGGGGAGCTGTTTTTT
CDR3 protein: CANETGQDKVGELFF

V gene: TRBV27
clone size: -
D gene: TRBD2
J gene: TRBJ2-1
CDR3 DNA: TGTGCCAGCACCGTACTAGCGGGAGGTGAGCAGTTCTTC
CDR3 protein: CASTVLAGGEQFF

V gene: TRBV4-1
clone size: -
D gene: TRBD1
J gene: TRBJ2-1
CDR3 DNA: TGCGCCAGCAGCCAAGAATCCGGGACAGGGATTTATGATGAGCAGTTCTTC
CDR3 protein: CASSQESGTGIYDEQFF

V gene: TRBV5-1
clone size: -
D gene: -
J gene: TRBJ2-1
CDR3 DNA: TGCGCCAGCAACTTGGGGGACTCCTCCTACAATGAGCAGTTCTTC
CDR3 protein: CASNLGDSSYNEQFF

V gene: TRBV6-5
clone size: -
D gene: TRBD2
J gene: TRBJ2-3
CDR3 DNA: TGTGCCAGCAGCAAGGGACTAGCGGTGGATACGCAGTATTTT
CDR3 protein: CASSKGLAVDTQYF

V gene: TRBV11-2
clone size: -
D gene: TRBD2
J gene: TRBJ2-5
CDR3 DNA: TGTGCCAGCCGGGTAGCGGGACGCCAAGAGACCCAGTACTTC
CDR3 protein: CASRVAGRQETQYF

V gene: TRBV7-2
clone size: -
D gene: -
J gene: TRBJ1-2
CDR3 DNA: TGTGCCAGCAGCTTAGAGGGGCAGGGAGGTGGCTACACCTTC
CDR3 protein: CASSLEGQGGGYTF

V gene: TRBV30
clone size: -
D gene: TRBD1
J gene: TRBJ2-7
CDR3 DNA: TGTGCCTGGAGTCAGGGACAGGCTTCCGAGCAGTACTTC
CDR3 protein: CAWSQGQASEQYF

V gene: TRBV5-1
clone size: -
D gene: TRBD1
J gene: TRBJ1-1
CDR3 DNA: TGCGCCAGCAGCTTCTGGGGACAGGTAAATACTGAAGCTTTCTTT
CDR3 protein: CASSFWGQVNTEAFF

V gene: TRBV21-1
clone size: -
D gene: -
J gene: TRBJ2-5
CDR3 DNA: TGTGCCAGCGGCGGCAAGAAAGAGACCCAGTACTTC
CDR3 protein: CASGGKKETQYF

V gene: TRBV6-1
clone size: -
D gene: TRBD1
J gene: TRBJ2-7
CDR3 DNA: TGTGCCAGCAGTGCGACTCTCAAACAGGGGATCTACGAGCAGTACTTC
CDR3 protein: CASSATLKQGIYEQYF

V gene: TRBV19
clone size: -
D gene: TRBD1
J gene: TRBJ1-1
CDR3 DNA: TGTGCCGTTAGCAGGGGGCGGATCACTGAAGCTTTCTTT
CDR3 protein: CAVSRGRITEAFF

V gene: TRBV28
clone size: -
D gene: -
J gene: TRBJ1-5
CDR3 DNA: TGTGCCAGCAGTTTATATGGGGCATACAATAGCAATCAGCCCCAGCATTTT
CDR3 protein: CASSLYGAYNSNQPQHF

V gene: TRBV5-1
clone size: few
D gene: TRBD2
J gene: TRBJ2-7
CDR3 DNA: TGCGCCAGCAGCTGGGGGACTAGCGGGAACTACGAGCAGTACTTC
CDR3 protein: CASSWGTSGNYEQYF

V gene: TRBV5-8
clone size: -
D gene: TRBD1
J gene: TRBJ2-1
CDR3 DNA: TGTGCCAGCAGCCCGGGACAGGTTAGCTCCTACAATGAGCAGTTCTTC
CDR3 protein: CASSPGQVSSYNEQFF

V gene: TRBV6-5
clone size: -
D gene: -
J gene: TRBJ1-4
CDR3 DNA: TGTGCCAGCAGTTACGACAGTGGGTATAATGAAAAACTGTTTTTT
CDR3 protein: CASSYDSGYNEKLFF

V gene: TRBV6-6
clone size: -
D gene: TRBD2
J gene: TRBJ2-3
CDR3 DNA: TGTGCCAGCAGTCAGACTCCTCCGGGACTAGCGGAACTATGGACAGATACGCAGTATTTT
CDR3 protein: CASSQTPPGLAELWTDTQYF

V gene: TRBV19
clone size: -
D gene: TRBD1
J gene: TRBJ1-3
CDR3 DNA: TGTGCCAGTAGTATCCCAGGGGGTAGCTCTGGAAACACCATATATTTT
CDR3 protein: CASSIPGGSSGNTIYF

V gene: TRBV12-5
clone size: once
D gene: -
J gene: TRBJ2-7
CDR3 DNA: TGTGCTAGTGGTTTGGACAGTTACGAGCAGTACTTC
CDR3 protein: CASGLDSYEQYF

V gene: TRBV27
clone size: once
D gene: TRBD1
J gene: TRBJ1-4
CDR3 DNA: TGTGCCAGCAGTTCTACAGGGGGCAGAGAAAAACTGTTTTTT
CDR3 protein: CASSSTGGREKLFF

V gene: TRBV6-6
clone size: -
D gene: -
J gene: TRBJ2-2
CDR3 DNA: TGTGCCAGCAGGTCTCATACGACGGGGAACACCGGGGAGCTGTTTTTT
CDR3 protein: CASRSHTTGNTGELFF

V gene: TRBV7-9
clone size: -
D gene: TRBD2
J gene: TRBJ2-3
CDR3 DNA: TGTGCCAGCAGCCCTAGCGGGAGGGCCTTCTCGGATACGCAGTATTTT
CDR3 protein: CASSPSGRAFSDTQYF

V gene: TRBV2
clone size: -
D gene: -
J gene: TRBJ1-1
CDR3 DNA: TGTGCCAGCAGTGAACCCAGGAGGGGTGAAGCTTTCTTT
CDR3 protein: CASSEPRRGEAFF

V gene: TRBV11-2
clone size: -
D gene: -
J gene: TRBJ1-3
CDR3 DNA: TGTGCCAGCAGCTTTGGTGCAGGGCGTTTAGGAAACACCATATATTTT
CDR3 protein: CASSFGAGRLGNTIYF

V gene: TRBV6-5
clone size: few
D gene: -
J gene: TRBJ2-3
CDR3 DNA: TGTGCCAGCAGTTACTCTAGAGGGTCTGGCACAGATACGCAGTATTTT
CDR3 protein: CASSYSRGSGTDTQYF

V gene: TRBV30
clone size: -
D gene: -
J gene: TRBJ2-7
CDR3 DNA: TGTGCCTGGACCCTAGGTTTGGCGGGCGCACCCTACGAGCAGTACTTC
CDR3 protein: CAWTLGLAGAPYEQYF

V gene: TRBV7-2
clone size: -
D gene: -
J gene: TRBJ2-7
CDR3 DNA: TGTGCCAGCAGCTTAGGGGACAACTCCTACGAGCAGTACTTC
CDR3 protein: CASSLGDNSYEQYF

V gene: TRBV7-2
clone size: once
D gene: TRBD1
J gene: TRBJ2-4
CDR3 DNA: TGTGCCAGCAGCCAGAACAGGGGGCTTAAGGACATTCAGTACTTC
CDR3 protein: CASSQNRGLKDIQYF

V gene: TRBV3-1/TRBV3-2
clone size: -
D gene: TRBD2
J gene: TRBJ2-2
CDR3 DNA: TGTGCCAGCAGCCCGGGACTAGCGGGGGCGCTGCCCGGGGAGCTGTTTTTT
CDR3 protein: CASSPGLAGALPGELFF

V gene: TRBV6-5
clone size: few
D gene: -
J gene: TRBJ1-6
CDR3 DNA: TGTGCCAGCCAAATAGCCAGCTCCTATAATTCACCCCTCCACTTT
CDR3 protein: CASQIASSYNSPLHF

V gene: TRBV3-1/TRBV3-2
clone size: -
D gene: TRBD2
J gene: TRBJ2-3
CDR3 DNA: TGTGCCAGCAGCCAAGGAGGGCGGGGGGCCAGCCTCACAGATACGCAGTATTTT
CDR3 protein: CASSQGGRGASLTDTQYF

V gene: TRBV3-1/TRBV3-2
clone size: once
D gene: TRBD2
J gene: TRBJ2-5
CDR3 DNA: TGTGCCAGCAGAAAAGGACTAGCGGGGGAAGAGACCCAGTACTTC
CDR3 protein: CASRKGLAGEETQYF

V gene: TRBV4-1
clone size: -
D gene: TRBD2
J gene: TRBJ2-1
CDR3 DNA: TGCGCCAGCAGCCAAGAGGCTAGCGGGAGGGCCGGGAATGAGCAGTTCTTC
CDR3 protein: CASSQEASGRAGNEQFF

V gene: TRBV19
clone size: -
D gene: -
J gene: TRBJ1-2
CDR3 DNA: TGTGCCAGTAGTATTGGCAGAAATTATGGCTACACCTTC
CDR3 protein: CASSIGRNYGYTF

V gene: TRBV29-1
clone size: few
D gene: -
J gene: TRBJ1-1
CDR3 DNA: TGCAGCGTTGGTAAGGGGGACACTGAAGCTTTCTTT
CDR3 protein: CSVGKGDTEAFF

V gene: TRBV7-9
clone size: -
D gene: -
J gene: TRBJ1-1
CDR3 DNA: TGTGCCAGCAGCGCCCCGGTGAACACTGAAGCTTTCTTT
CDR3 protein: CASSAPVNTEAFF